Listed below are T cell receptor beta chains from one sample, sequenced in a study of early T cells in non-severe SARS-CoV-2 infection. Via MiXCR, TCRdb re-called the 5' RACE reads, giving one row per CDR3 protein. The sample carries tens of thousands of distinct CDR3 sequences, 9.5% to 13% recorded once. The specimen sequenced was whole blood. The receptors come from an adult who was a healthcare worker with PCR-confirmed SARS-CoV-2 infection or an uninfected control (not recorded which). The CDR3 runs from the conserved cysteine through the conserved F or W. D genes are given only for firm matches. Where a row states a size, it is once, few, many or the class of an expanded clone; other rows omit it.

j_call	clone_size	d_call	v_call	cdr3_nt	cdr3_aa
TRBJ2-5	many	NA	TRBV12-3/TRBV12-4	TGTGCCAGCAGTTTCAGAGAGACCCAGTACTTC	CASSFRETQYF
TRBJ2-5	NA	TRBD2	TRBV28	TGTGCCAGCAGTATAGCGGGACCCTCGGAGGAGACCCAGTACTTC	CASSIAGPSEETQYF
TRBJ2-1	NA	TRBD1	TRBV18	TGTGCCAGCTCACCTCGAGTACCGGGACAGGGTAACGATGAGCAGTTCTTC	CASSPRVPGQGNDEQFF
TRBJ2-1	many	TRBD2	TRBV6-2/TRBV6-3	TGTGCCAGCGGGTGGGGGGGTTACAATGAGCAGTTCTTC	CASGWGGYNEQFF
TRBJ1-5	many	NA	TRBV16	TGTGCCAGCAGCCAATCGCCCCCGGCGGGGCAGCCCCAGCATTTT	CASSQSPPAGQPQHF
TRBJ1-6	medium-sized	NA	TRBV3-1	TGTGCCAGCAGCCATATTAAGGAGAAGGATTCACCCCTCCACTTT	CASSHIKEKDSPLHF
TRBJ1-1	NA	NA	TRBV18	TGTGCCAGCTCACCCGGGACTGACGTTGCTGAAGCTTTCTTT	CASSPGTDVAEAFF
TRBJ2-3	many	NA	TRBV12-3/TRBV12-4	TGTGCCAGCAGTTTCGGCACAGATACGCAGTATTTT	CASSFGTDTQYF
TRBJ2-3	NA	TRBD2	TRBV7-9	TGTGCCAGCAGCTCCCCCTTAGCGGGGGGGGGCACAGATACGCAGTATTTT	CASSSPLAGGGTDTQYF
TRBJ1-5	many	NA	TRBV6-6	TGTGCCAGCGGAGGGGGGGGAGGTCAGCCCCAGCATTTT	CASGGGGGQPQHF
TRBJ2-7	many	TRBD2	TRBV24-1	TGTGCCACCAGGAAGGGAGGGGACGACGAGCAGTACTTC	CATRKGGDDEQYF
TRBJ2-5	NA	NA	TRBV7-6	TGTGCCAGCAGCTTAGAAGGGGGGGCCTATGAGACCCAGTACTTC	CASSLEGGAYETQYF
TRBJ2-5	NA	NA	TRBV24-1	TGTGCCACCAGTGAAGGGCCCGCGCGGGAGACCCAGTACTTC	CATSEGPARETQYF
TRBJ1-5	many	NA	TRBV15	TGTGCCACCAGCACGGAGGGGGGCCTGATCCTGCATTTT	CATSTEGGLILHF
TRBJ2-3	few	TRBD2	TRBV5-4	TGTGCCAGCAGCCTTCGGGGACTAGCGGCCCTGAGCACAGATACGCAGTATTTT	CASSLRGLAALSTDTQYF
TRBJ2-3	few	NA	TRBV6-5	TGTGCCAGCAGTTACTCTTTAGCGGATACAGATACGCAGTATTTT	CASSYSLADTDTQYF
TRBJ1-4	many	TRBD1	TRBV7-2	TGTGCCAGCAGCTTCTTTCGGGACAGGGGTGAAAAACTGTTTTTT	CASSFFRDRGEKLFF
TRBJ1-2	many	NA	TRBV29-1	TGCAGCGTTGATTTGGGGGGAGCTAACTATGGCTACACCTTC	CSVDLGGANYGYTF
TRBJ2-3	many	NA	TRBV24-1	TGTGCCACCAGTGATTTCGGGGGGCCGACAGATACGCAGTATTTT	CATSDFGGPTDTQYF
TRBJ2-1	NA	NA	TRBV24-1	TGTGCCACCAGTGATTTTCGACAGGCATCTGAGCAGTTCTTC	CATSDFRQASEQFF
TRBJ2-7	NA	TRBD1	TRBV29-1	TGCAGCGTTCGAGGACAGGCCGCCTACGAGCAGTACTTC	CSVRGQAAYEQYF
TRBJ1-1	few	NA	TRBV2	TGTGCCAGCCACCGCCAGGCCATGACGAACACTGAAGCTTTCTTT	CASHRQAMTNTEAFF
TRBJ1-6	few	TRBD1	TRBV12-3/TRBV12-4	TGTGCCAGCAGTTTCTCGACAGGGGTATCCTATAATTCACCCCTCCACTTT	CASSFSTGVSYNSPLHF
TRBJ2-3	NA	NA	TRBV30	TGTGCCTGGAGACTCGACGGGAGATCAGATACGCAGTATTTT	CAWRLDGRSDTQYF